This T cell receptor (beta chain) was recovered during a study of cytomegalovirus exposure and HLA in healthy donors. Points from the study as a whole: In an earlier analysis, in under 700 donors, most V segments appeared productive either ~87% or ~30% of the time.

Of note for this clone: Its antigen is undetermined.

Germline V CDR1 and CDR2: MDHEN, SYDVKM. The CDR3 is made up of 14 amino acids. V lost 5 bases to trimming and J lost 4 bases, with 15 bases between them. 60 Vbeta and 13 Jbeta primers were used in PCR. Repertoires were generated with immunoSEQ multiplex PCR, while TCRdb's copy carries only in-frame clones and drops some. The repertoire includes 150,000 to 200,000 clones, under 90% of them detected once, and 6% to 7.5% sits in the top ten. The TCR sequence derives from a man aged 25-45 years in good health and CMV-seropositive. Specimen: PBMCs. The gene calls are TRBV28 and TRBJ2-7; D ambiguous. The CDR3, as DNA: TGTGCCAGCAGTCCCTCTGTCGGTTTATACGAGCAGTACTTC. Amino acid sequence: CASSPSVGLYEQYF.